A selection of T cell receptor beta chains follows, all from one sample in a study of post-analysis software for immune sequencing data. TCRdb re-called the PCR reads through MiXCR, storing one row per CDR3 protein. The repertoire includes about 820,000 distinct CDR3 sequences, roughly 50% of them detected once, and approximately 4.5% sits in the top ten. The sequenced material came from blood. These receptor sequences come from a girl between 10 and 17 years old with multiple sclerosis. CDR3s include the opening cysteine and the closing phenylalanine or tryptophan. The D gene is left open where the match is weak. Size tells how often a clone was seen (once, few, many) or the class of an expanded clone, and some rows leave it out.

V gene,D gene,J gene,clone size,CDR3 DNA,CDR3 protein
TRBV2,.,TRBJ2-1,.,TGTGCCAGCAGTTTAGACTGGGGACCTTACAATGAGCAGTTCTTC,CASSLDWGPYNEQFF
TRBV29-1,TRBD1,TRBJ2-5,.,TGCAGCGTCCGATGGGACAGGGGAAGGAGAAATGAGCAGTACTTC,CSVRWDRGRRNEQYF
TRBV3-1,TRBD1,TRBJ2-5,.,TGTGCCAGCAGCCAAGCTAACAGGGGATACCAAGAGACCCAGTACTTC,CASSQANRGYQETQYF
TRBV12-3/TRBV12-4,.,TRBJ2-7,.,TGTGCCAGCACCCTGACTAGGAGTTTCAACGAGCAGTACTTC,CASTLTRSFNEQYF
TRBV25-1,.,TRBJ2-4,.,TGTGCCAGCAGTGAATCGTTAAAGGCGTACATTCAGTACTTC,CASSESLKAYIQYF
TRBV20-1,.,TRBJ2-1,.,TGCAGTGCTAGAGGTGCCCACAAGGTGGGGGGCAATGAGCAGTTCTTC,CSARGAHKVGGNEQFF
TRBV12-3/TRBV12-4,.,TRBJ1-2,.,TGTGCCAGCAGTGCCAGGACCGCTTATGGATCCTACACCTTC,CASSARTAYGSYTF
TRBV11-2,.,TRBJ2-5,.,TGTGCCAGCAGCATGAGCGGAGAGACCCAGTACTTC,CASSMSGETQYF
TRBV19,TRBD1,TRBJ1-2,.,TGTGCCAGTAGTAAACCGGGACAGGGTAACTATGGCTACACCTTC,CASSKPGQGNYGYTF
TRBV29-1,.,TRBJ2-3,.,TGCAGCGTCCCAGGGATCAGCACAGATACGCAGTATTTT,CSVPGISTDTQYF
TRBV5-1,.,TRBJ2-5,.,TGCGCCAGCAGCTTGGGGGCAGGGTTGATGGAGACCCAGTACTTC,CASSLGAGLMETQYF
TRBV5-1,.,TRBJ1-6,.,TGCGCCAGCAGCTCACGGACAGCCGATAATTCACCCCTCCACTTT,CASSSRTADNSPLHF
TRBV20-1,TRBD1,TRBJ2-5,.,TGCAGTGCTAGAGTACAGGGGGCGGCAGAGACCCAGTACTTC,CSARVQGAAETQYF
TRBV29-1,.,TRBJ2-5,.,TGCAGCGTTGAAAGCAGGATGGGGCAAGAGACCCAGTACTTC,CSVESRMGQETQYF
TRBV20-1,.,TRBJ2-3,.,TGCAGTGCTAGAGATCTGGCAGCTACAGATACGCAGTATTTT,CSARDLAATDTQYF
TRBV5-1,.,TRBJ2-6,many,TGCGCCAGCAGCCTAGCAGGGGGGAGCTCTGGGGCCAACGTCCTGACTTTC,CASSLAGGSSGANVLTF
TRBV20-1,.,TRBJ2-7,.,TGCAGTGTCCTGGCCGGGACGTACTCCTACGAGCAGTACTTC,CSVLAGTYSYEQYF
TRBV20-1,.,TRBJ2-3,.,TGCAGTGCTAGACCCCTTTCAGATACGCAGTATTTT,CSARPLSDTQYF
TRBV11-1,TRBD2,TRBJ2-5,few,TGTGCCAGCAGCCGAGGCGGGGGGCGCCGCCAAGAGACCCAGTACTTC,CASSRGGGRRQETQYF
TRBV28,TRBD1,TRBJ2-1,.,TGTGCCAGCAGTTCCGGGACAGGGAGAAACAATGAGCAGTTCTTC,CASSSGTGRNNEQFF
TRBV2,.,TRBJ1-2,few,TGTGCCAGCAAGACCGGATTATATGGCTACACCTTC,CASKTGLYGYTF
TRBV7-2,.,TRBJ1-1,few,TGTGCCAGCAGCCGCAGTACAGATTTGTATACTGAAGCTTTCTTT,CASSRSTDLYTEAFF
TRBV20-1,.,TRBJ2-4,.,TGCAGTGCTAGACTCTTAAGCATTCAGTACTTC,CSARLLSIQYF
TRBV12-3/TRBV12-4,TRBD1,TRBJ2-7,.,TGTGCCAGCAGTCCGCTGACAGGGAACGAGCAGTACTTC,CASSPLTGNEQYF
TRBV7-2,.,TRBJ1-2,few,TGTGCCAGCAGCCATCCTCGGTATCCCTATGGCTACACCTTC,CASSHPRYPYGYTF
TRBV12-3/TRBV12-4,.,TRBJ2-4,.,TGTGCCAGCAGCCCGGGCCCGGACGGCAAAAACATTCAGTACTTC,CASSPGPDGKNIQYF
TRBV20-1,TRBD2,TRBJ2-1,.,TGCAGTGCTACCCTAGCGGGAGGGGGGCACAATGAGCAGTTCTTC,CSATLAGGGHNEQFF
TRBV7-8,.,TRBJ2-7,.,TGTGCCAGCAGCTTACCTACGGCCCCAGGGGAGTGGTCCTACGAGCAGTACTTC,CASSLPTAPGEWSYEQYF
TRBV2,.,TRBJ1-2,.,TGTGCCAGCAGTGAAGCGGGGAAGGGATATGGCTACACCTTC,CASSEAGKGYGYTF
TRBV21-1,.,TRBJ2-5,few,TGTGCCATAATCCATCCTAAGGGAGAGACCCAGTACTTC,CAIIHPKGETQYF
TRBV5-1,.,TRBJ1-4,.,TGCGCCAGCAGCTTGACAACAACTAATGAAAAACTGTTTTTT,CASSLTTTNEKLFF
TRBV7-9,TRBD2,TRBJ2-1,.,TGTGCCAGCAGCCGGACTAGCGGGGGTATTGAGCAGTTCTTC,CASSRTSGGIEQFF
TRBV29-1,TRBD2,TRBJ2-3,few,TGCAGCGTTGAAGCGGGACTAGCGGGGTCCACAGATACGCAGTATTTT,CSVEAGLAGSTDTQYF
TRBV29-1,.,TRBJ1-5,.,TGCAGCGTGCTGGTGGGCCGAACCAATAGCAATCAGCCCCAGCATTTT,CSVLVGRTNSNQPQHF
TRBV27,TRBD2,TRBJ2-5,.,TGTGCCAGCAGTTTAGGGAGCGGGAGTGGGTGGACCCAGTACTTC,CASSLGSGSGWTQYF
TRBV5-1,.,TRBJ1-5,.,TGCGCCAGCAGCTTGAACCCCGGAGAGCCCCAGCATTTT,CASSLNPGEPQHF
TRBV6-5,TRBD2,TRBJ2-7,.,TGTGCCAGCAGTTCTACCGCTAGCGGGAGAGACGAGCAGTACTTC,CASSSTASGRDEQYF
TRBV12-3/TRBV12-4,.,TRBJ2-7,.,TGTGCCAGCAGTTTGGGGGGAGCCGAGCAGTACTTC,CASSLGGAEQYF
TRBV12-3/TRBV12-4,.,TRBJ2-5,few,TGTGCCAGCAGTTTACCCCCAAGGGGCCAGTACTTC,CASSLPPRGQYF
TRBV20-1,.,TRBJ2-5,.,TGCAGTGCACATGACCGGGACCACCCTAAAGAGACCCAGTACTTC,CSAHDRDHPKETQYF
TRBV20-1,.,TRBJ2-1,.,TGCAGTGCTAGAGATCTTACCAAATACAATGAGCAGTTCTTC,CSARDLTKYNEQFF
TRBV27,TRBD1,TRBJ1-6,few,TGTGCCAGCAGTCCGACAGGGGTTAATTCACCCCTCCACTTT,CASSPTGVNSPLHF
TRBV7-3,TRBD2,TRBJ2-1,.,TGTGCCAGCAGCCCAGGACTAGCGGGAGACCATGAGCAGTTCTTC,CASSPGLAGDHEQFF
TRBV11-1,.,TRBJ2-1,once,TGTGCCAGCAGCTTGGAACTTGGGGTTTCTAGGGGGGCGCGGGGTGGGTACAATGAGCAGTTCTTC,CASSLELGVSRGARGGYNEQFF
TRBV20-1,.,TRBJ2-1,.,TGCAGTGCTAGAGAGCAGACTTACAATGAGCAGTTCTTC,CSAREQTYNEQFF
TRBV29-1,TRBD1,TRBJ1-1,few,TGCAGCGGCAGCTCCAGACAGGGCACTGAAGCTTTCTTT,CSGSSRQGTEAFF
TRBV15,TRBD1,TRBJ2-5,.,TGTGCCACCAGCAGAGACTGGACAGGGGGAGAGACCCAGTACTTC,CATSRDWTGGETQYF
TRBV20-1,.,TRBJ2-7,.,TGCAGTGCTAGAGGAAGTCATCTAGCCTACGAGCAGTACTTC,CSARGSHLAYEQYF
TRBV7-3,.,TRBJ1-6,.,TGTGCCAGCAGCTTTGGTGAGATAAATTCACCCCTCCACTTT,CASSFGEINSPLHF
TRBV10-3,TRBD2,TRBJ2-7,.,TGTGCCATCAGGCCATCGCGGGAGTGGTCCTACGAGCAGTACTTC,CAIRPSREWSYEQYF
TRBV7-9,.,TRBJ2-1,few,TGTGCCAGCAGCCCAGGGTCGGGAGCCTCCAATGAGCAGTTCTTC,CASSPGSGASNEQFF
TRBV7-2,.,TRBJ1-2,.,TGTGCCAGCAGCGCCTACATAAACAGCTATGACTACACCTTC,CASSAYINSYDYTF
TRBV3-1,.,TRBJ2-5,.,TGTGCCAGCAGCCAAGCAGTCCAAGAGACCCAGTACTTC,CASSQAVQETQYF
TRBV20-1,.,TRBJ2-6,.,TGCAGTGCTAGAGACGGGGGAGTCTCAACGGGGGCCAACGTCCTGACTTTC,CSARDGGVSTGANVLTF
TRBV20-1,TRBD2,TRBJ2-7,once,TGCAGTGCTAGTGGGCAGGGGACTAGCGGGTCCCGCGAGCAGTACTTC,CSASGQGTSGSREQYF
TRBV7-2,TRBD2,TRBJ2-1,.,TGTGCCAGCAGGCTAACCGGACTAGCGGCCTACAATGAGCAGTTCTTC,CASRLTGLAAYNEQFF